These T cell receptor beta chains were read from a single sample in a study of T-cell memory formation after mild COVID-19. TCRdb itself ran the 5' RACE reads through MiXCR, one entry per CDR3 protein. The sample lists 150,000 to 200,000 distinct CDR3 sequences, roughly 31% occurring once. Sequenced: PBMCs or a T cell subset sorted from them (not recorded which). The origin of the receptors is an adult woman who had mild COVID-19 (a few samples of this study predate the infection). Cell type and time point are not known. Both conserved end residues are trimmed from each CDR3. Each record gives: J gene, V gene, clone size, CDR3 protein. Where a row states a size, it is once, few, many or the class of an expanded clone; other rows omit it.

j_call: TRBJ2-1
v_call: TRBV20-1
clone_size: few
cdr3_aa: SARDYPTSGRTHSYNEQF

j_call: TRBJ1-2
v_call: TRBV14
clone_size: few
cdr3_aa: ASSQDPRGRVGGYT

j_call: TRBJ2-7
v_call: TRBV5-1
clone_size: -
cdr3_aa: ASSELAPSSYEQY

j_call: TRBJ2-5
v_call: TRBV7-2
clone_size: few
cdr3_aa: ASSGGIRLGTQY

j_call: TRBJ2-7
v_call: TRBV15
clone_size: -
cdr3_aa: ATSRDDYEQY

j_call: TRBJ1-4
v_call: TRBV15
clone_size: -
cdr3_aa: ATSPDRERANEKLF

j_call: TRBJ2-3
v_call: TRBV7-9
clone_size: many
cdr3_aa: ASGPIAGVTDTQY

j_call: TRBJ2-7
v_call: TRBV7-8
clone_size: few
cdr3_aa: ASSLGEVYEQY

j_call: TRBJ1-5
v_call: TRBV12-3/TRBV12-4
clone_size: -
cdr3_aa: ASSPLQGSNQPQH

j_call: TRBJ2-7
v_call: TRBV10-3
clone_size: many
cdr3_aa: AISPGQGYEQY

j_call: TRBJ2-1
v_call: TRBV7-2
clone_size: -
cdr3_aa: ASTGDSSYNEQF

j_call: TRBJ2-3
v_call: TRBV9
clone_size: -
cdr3_aa: ASSVGPSTDTQY

j_call: TRBJ2-3
v_call: TRBV5-1
clone_size: few
cdr3_aa: ASNPLLAGGTDTQY

j_call: TRBJ1-1
v_call: TRBV7-2
clone_size: few
cdr3_aa: ASRTGTVNTEAF

j_call: TRBJ2-3
v_call: TRBV6-6
clone_size: -
cdr3_aa: ASSYSGLAADTQY

j_call: TRBJ1-2
v_call: TRBV4-1
clone_size: few
cdr3_aa: ASSPVTGEYGYT